This T cell receptor beta chain stems from a study of regulatory T cells in long-lasting Graves disease. With respect to this clonotype: The antigen remains unidentified. Given a much more abundant clone one base away, this may be a read error.

From germline, CDR1 is DFQATT and CDR2 SNEGSKA (reference sequence). This CDR3 has 17 residues. The study's findings and limits: Accuracy might have suffered from few samples.

Both iRepertoire HTBI primers and Arm-PCR of CDR3 regions were used to build the TCR beta libraries. TCRdb redid the calling of the multiplex PCR reads with MiXCR, one entry per CDR3 protein. This table holds hundreds of thousands of distinct CDR3 sequences, 15% to 20% found once. Documented time point: newly diagnosed GD, antithyroid drugs for less than 3 months. RNA extracted from PBMCs served as the sequencing template. Per American Thyroid Association guidelines, Graves' disease was diagnosed. One endocrinology department in Xi'an, China, was where patients came from. These data were also reused for a study on T cells in Graves' hyperthyroidism and ophthalmopathy. That source reports: The model foresaw ophthalmopathy a median around 6.4 months prior to onset.

The rearrangement joins TRBV20-1 to TRBJ2-2; 9 bases are shared with TRBD2. Sequenced here: peripheral blood mononuclear cells (PBMCs), sampled at new diagnosis, from a patient treated with antithyroid drugs. This TCR derives from a man aged 40-49 years with Graves disease. In DNA form, the CDR3 reads TGCAGTGCCCCGGGACTAGCCGGTCTGTCCCGCACCCGGGAGCTGTTTTTT. Encoded protein: CSAPGLAGLSRTRELFF.